This T cell receptor (beta chain) was identified during a study of PD-1 blockade in classical Hodgkin lymphoma. Study conclusions and caveats: For complete responders, baseline diversity was comparable to that of newly diagnosed patients.

To note about this clone: The target antigen is unknown.

The CDR3 spans 15 residues. CDR1 and CDR2 (germline): LGHNA, YSLEER. V dropped 5 bases and J dropped 6; count of bases not matched to a gene: 9. Brentuximab vedotin exposure varied, and every patient relapsed after autologous stem cell transplantation. Measured with immunoSEQ multiplex PCR; TCRdb has only the in-frame clones, and not every one. This sample has 90,000 to 130,000 clones, with about 89% found just once. This clonotype originated in a human donor with classical Hodgkin lymphoma. The sample was peripheral blood mononuclear cells (PBMCs), taken before the second cycle of nivolumab. The chain has TRBV4-3 and TRBJ2-2, with TRBD2 identical over 7 bases. CDR3 sequence: CASSFSAGAPGELFF. CDR3 bases: TGCGCCAGCAGCTTCTCGGCGGGAGCCCCCGGGGAGCTGTTTTTT.